This TCR beta chain derives from a study of shared clonotypes between healthy human individuals. V lost 5 bases to trimming and J lost 2 bases, with 9 bases between them. The CDR3 sequence is 13 residues long. CDR1 is SGHTA and CDR2 is FQGNSA in the germline V gene. The healthy adult donors were HIV-negative and reported no recent acute infections or vaccinations. It was roughly 88 million PBMCs that unsorted samples used for genomic DNA. Only in-frame clones appear in the TCRdb table, and some are missing; sequencing was by immunoSEQ multiplex PCR. The repertoire holds about 560,000 clones, with roughly four fifths as singletons.

The rearrangement uses TRBV7-2 and TRBJ1-1; unclear D gene. The clonotype was recovered from a woman between 35 and 50 years old in good health. Some clones in this sample may be carry-over from other donors' samples. Sequencing was performed on PBMCs. This chain's CDR3 is CASSRDLNTEAFF. For the CDR3, the DNA is TGTGCCAGCAGCCGGGATCTCAACACTGAAGCTTTCTTT.